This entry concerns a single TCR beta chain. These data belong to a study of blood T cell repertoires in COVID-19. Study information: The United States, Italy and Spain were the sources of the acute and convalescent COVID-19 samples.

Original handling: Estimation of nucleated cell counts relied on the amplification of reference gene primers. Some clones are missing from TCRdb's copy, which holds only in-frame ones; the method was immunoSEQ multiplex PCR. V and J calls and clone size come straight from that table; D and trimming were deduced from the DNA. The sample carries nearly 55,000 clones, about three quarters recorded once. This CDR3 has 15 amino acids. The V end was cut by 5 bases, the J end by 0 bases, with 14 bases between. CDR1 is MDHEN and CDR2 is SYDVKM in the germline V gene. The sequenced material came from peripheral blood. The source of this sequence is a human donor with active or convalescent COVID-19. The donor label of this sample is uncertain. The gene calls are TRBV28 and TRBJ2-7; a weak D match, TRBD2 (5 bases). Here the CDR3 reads CASSGGGESSYEQYF. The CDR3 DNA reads TGTGCCAGCAGTGGAGGTGGGGAGTCCTCCTACGAGCAGTACTTC.